Listed here are 18 T cell receptor beta chains from one sample, sequenced in a study of T cell responses to AZD1222 COVID-19 vaccine. TCRdb's table, derived via immunoSEQ multiplex PCR, lists solely in-frame clones and lacks some. The sample consists of fewer than 100,000 clones, approximately 88% of them appearing once. The sequencing here drew on peripheral blood, taken 28 days after the second AZD1222 dose. The source of these receptors is an adult who received the AZD1222 COVID-19 vaccine.

This clone was counted a few times. J is TRBJ2-3 and V is TRBV7-9; D is uncertain. CDR3 size: 15 residues. The V and J ends lost 1 base and 3 bases respectively, with 11 bases between them. CDR1 SEHNR and CDR2 FQNEAQ come from the germline V gene (reference sequence). CDR3 DNA: TGTGCCAGCAGCTTAGGAGGTGGTGTGACAGATACGCAGTATTTT. Translated: CASSLGGGVTDTQYF. Full variable domain (missing parts from reference TRBV7-9 and TRBJ2-3): DTGVSQNPRHKITKRGQNVTFRCDPISEHNRLYWYRQTLGQGPEFLTYFQNEAQLEKSRLLSDRFSAERPKGSFSTLEIQRTEQGDSAMYLCASSLGGGVTDTQYFGPGTRLTVL.

This sequence joins TRBV11-2 and TRBJ2-7; the D gene could be TRBD1 or TRBD2 (5 bases each). Germline lookup yields CDR1 SGHAT and CDR2 FQNNGV. CDR3 length equals 15 residues. Deletions cut 0 bases from V and 4 bases from J, with 13 bases between. CDR3 amino acids: CASSLDIGTAYEQYF. In DNA, the CDR3 is TGTGCCAGCAGCTTAGACATCGGGACGGCTTACGAGCAGTACTTC.

The chain couples TRBV6-5 to TRBJ2-1; possible D gene TRBD1, 6 bases. The V end was cut by 6 bases, the J end by 7 bases, with 7 bases between. CDR3 size: 11 residues. CDR1 is MNHEY and CDR2 is SVGAGI in the germline V gene. The DNA for the CDR3 is TGTGCCAGCAGGCAGGGGAATGAGCAGTTCTTC. Translating gives CASRQGNEQFF.

This chain connects TRBV2 to TRBJ1-1; D gene ambiguous. This CDR3 region has 14 residues. Germline CDR1 SNHLY, CDR2 FYNNEI. V was trimmed by 9 bases and J by 0 bases, leaving 14 bases between them. CDR3 sequence: CARAVAELNTEAFF. The CDR3 DNA reads TGTGCCAGGGCGGTCGCGGAGTTGAACACTGAAGCTTTCTTT.

The V call is TRBV7-2, the J call TRBJ1-3; D gene uncertain. The CDR3 loop spans 12 amino acids. CDR1 and CDR2 (germline): SGHTA, FQGNSA. Trimming took off 3 bases at V and 6 bases at J, with 6 bases between the two ends. CDR3 amino acids: CASSFNENTIYF. The CDR3 DNA reads TGTGCCAGCAGCTTTAATGAAAACACCATATATTTT.

The V gene is TRBV6-1, the J gene TRBJ2-1; perhaps TRBD1 as D (5 bases). Germline V lookup: CDR1 MNHNS, CDR2 SASEGT. Trimming left V 3 bases short and J 8 bases short, with 11 bases between. This CDR3 has 13 residues. CDR3 in amino acids: CASSDKGFDEQFF. The DNA of the CDR3 is TGTGCCAGCAGTGACAAGGGGTTCGATGAGCAGTTCTTC.

CDR3 protein: CASSLLTGTDSNQPQHF. The CDR3 nucleotides read TGTGCCAGCAGCCTCTTAACCGGGACAGATAGCAATCAGCCCCAGCATTTT. The chain couples TRBV28 to TRBJ1-5; 7 nucleotides line up with TRBD1. The CDR3 length is 17 residues. CDR1 is MDHEN and CDR2 is SYDVKM in the germline V gene. V shed 6 bases and J 0 bases; nucleotides not matched to a gene: 11.

This chain links TRBV10-3 with TRBJ1-1; D gene uncertain. Germline CDR1 ENHRY, CDR2 SYGVKD. The ends were cut back, 2 bases at V and 7 bases at J, with 11 bases in the middle. CDR3 length: 13 amino acids. The CDR3 DNA follows: TGTGCCATCAGTGAGCTAGAGGCTGGTGAAGCTTTCTTT. It translates to CAISELEAGEAFF.

The chain uses TRBV7-8 and TRBJ2-1; D not resolved. V shed 2 bases and J shed 4 bases, with 3 bases lying between them. The germline gives CDR1 SGHVS, CDR2 FQNEAQ. The CDR3 totals 12 residues. CDR3 residues: CASSLTYNEQFF. CDR3 in DNA: TGTGCCAGCAGCTTAACGTACAATGAGCAGTTCTTC.

The chain is built from TRBV28 and TRBJ2-1; D is unclear. This CDR3 is 13 amino acids long. CDR1 is MDHEN and CDR2 is SYDVKM in the germline V gene. V dropped 3 bases and J dropped 7 bases, with 10 bases sitting between them. CDR3 sequence: CASSLKVPNEQFF. CDR3 coding DNA: TGTGCCAGCAGTTTGAAGGTTCCAAATGAGCAGTTCTTC.

The chain recombines TRBV15 with TRBJ2-5; either TRBD1 or TRBD2 may supply D (5 bases each). This CDR3 is 13 amino acids long. Germline CDR1 reads LNHNV; CDR2 reads YYDKDF (reference sequence). Trimming took off 1 base at V and 5 bases at J, with 8 bases between the two ends. The CDR3 DNA reads TGTGCCACCAGCAGAGGAGGGGTTGAGACCCAGTACTTC. It is translated as CATSRGGVETQYF. The whole variable domain, filled in from reference TRBV15 and TRBJ2-5, reads DAMVIQNPRYQVTQFGKPVTLSCSQTLNHNVMYWYQQKSSQAPKLLFHYYDKDFNNEADTPDNFQSRRPNTSFCFLDIRSPGLGDTAMYLCATSRGGVETQYFGPGTRLLVL.

The V call is TRBV10-1, the J call TRBJ2-7; D may be TRBD1 (5 bases). V was trimmed by 5 bases and J by 4 bases, leaving 18 bases between them. Per the germline V gene, CDR1 is WNHNN and CDR2 is SYGVQD (reference sequence). The CDR3 has 15 amino acids. The CDR3 spells CASSNRLLYLYEQYF. CDR3 coding DNA: TGCGCCAGCAGTAACAGGCTCCTATACCTATACGAGCAGTACTTC.

The V and J genes are TRBV19 and TRBJ1-2; D is ambiguous. This CDR3 contains 12 residues. Germline CDR1 reads LNHDA; CDR2 reads SQIVND (reference sequence). Trimming took 8 bases from V and 4 from J, leaving 11 bases between them. Here the CDR3 reads CASSRAGYGYTF. DNA for the CDR3: TGTGCCAGTTCCCGGGCTGGCTATGGCTACACCTTC.

The chain couples TRBV18 to TRBJ1-2; 7 nucleotides match TRBD1. Germline-derived CDR1 and CDR2 are KGHSH and LQKENI. CDR3 length equals 14 residues. V trimming: 3 bases; J trimming: 7 bases; junction bases outside the gene matches: 8. The CDR3 sequence: CASSPGTEHAGYTF. DNA for the CDR3: TGTGCCAGCTCACCGGGGACAGAGCATGCTGGCTACACCTTC.

Comment on this clone: The sample holds other DNA sequences that translate to the same CDR3. The rearrangement uses TRBV18 and TRBJ2-7; no reliable D call. Between the trimmed V and J ends, which lost 3 bases and 3 bases, there was a span of 9 bases. The CDR3 loop spans 13 amino acids. Germline lookup yields CDR1 KGHSH and CDR2 LQKENI. The CDR3 nucleotides are TGTGCCAGCTCACCCGGACCCAGCTACGAGCAGTACTTC. This sequence encodes CASSPGPSYEQYF.

V gene TRBV10-3 combines with J gene TRBJ1-1; no firm D call. The CDR3 is 14 amino acids. CDR1 ENHRY and CDR2 SYGVKD come from the germline V gene. V was cut by 3 bases and J by 3 bases, with 11 bases left in between. The DNA for the CDR3 is TGTGCCATCAGTGAAAAGGAGGGATACACTGAAGCTTTCTTT. It yields the protein CAISEKEGYTEAFF.

The genes are TRBV6-5 and TRBJ1-2; D is possibly TRBD1 (6 bases). This CDR3 has 15 amino acids. V was pared by 0 bases and J by 4 bases, with 12 bases between. From germline, CDR1 is MNHEY and CDR2 SVGAGI. The CDR3 coding sequence is TGTGCCAGCAGTTACTCGAATTCAGGGGCCTATGGCTACACCTTC. Its protein is CASSYSNSGAYGYTF.

A single count supports this clone. The V and J genes are TRBV5-1 and TRBJ2-5, with no clear D. Germline V gene lookup returns CDR1 SGHRS and CDR2 YFSETQ. The CDR3 totals 14 residues. The V and J ends lost 0 bases and 1 base respectively, with 7 bases between them. CDR3 region: CASSLDALQETQYF. The CDR3 nucleotides read TGCGCCAGCAGCTTGGACGCCCTCCAAGAGACCCAGTACTTC. The whole variable domain, filled in from reference TRBV5-1 and TRBJ2-5, reads KAGVTQTPRYLIKTRGQQVTLSCSPISGHRSVSWYQQTPGQGLQFLFEYFSETQRNKGNFPGRFSGRQFSNSRSEMNVSTLELGDSALYLCASSLDALQETQYFGPGTRLLVL.